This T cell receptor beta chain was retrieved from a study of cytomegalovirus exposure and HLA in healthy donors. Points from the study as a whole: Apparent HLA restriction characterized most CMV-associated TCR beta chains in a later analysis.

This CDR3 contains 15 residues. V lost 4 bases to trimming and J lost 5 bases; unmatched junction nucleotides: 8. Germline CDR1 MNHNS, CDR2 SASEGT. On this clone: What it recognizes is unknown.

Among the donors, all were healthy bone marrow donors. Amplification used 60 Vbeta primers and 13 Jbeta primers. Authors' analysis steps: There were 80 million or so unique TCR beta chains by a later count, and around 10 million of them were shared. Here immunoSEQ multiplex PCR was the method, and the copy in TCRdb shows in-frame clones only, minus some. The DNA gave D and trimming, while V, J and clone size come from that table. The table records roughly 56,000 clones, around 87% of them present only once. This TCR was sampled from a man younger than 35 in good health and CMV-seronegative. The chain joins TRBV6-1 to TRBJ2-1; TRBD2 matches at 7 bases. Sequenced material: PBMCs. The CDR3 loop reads CASSGGRLADNEQFF. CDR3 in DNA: TGTGCCAGCAGTGGCGGTCGGCTAGCGGACAATGAGCAGTTCTTC.